The 10 T cell receptor beta chains presented below share a single source sample, sequenced in a study of blood T cell repertoires in COVID-19. Profiled with immunoSEQ multiplex PCR; TCRdb holds only in-frame clones, not every one. The sample carries about 230,000 clones, 84% recorded once. The sample comprised peripheral blood. The receptor set was obtained from a middle-aged woman who had recovered from COVID-19.

The chain has TRBV5-1 and TRBJ2-1; D call uncertain. V lost 3 bases to trimming and J lost 2 bases, with 9 bases between them. Looked up from germline, CDR1 is SGHRS and CDR2 is YFSETQ. The length of the CDR3 is 14 residues. The CDR3 spells CASSSSGPYNEQFF. DNA for the CDR3: TGCGCCAGCAGCTCTAGTGGTCCCTACAATGAGCAGTTCTTC.

V and J are TRBV19 and TRBJ2-1, with 9 bases lining up with TRBD2. The CDR3 length is 12 residues. The germline V gene has CDR1 LNHDA and CDR2 SQIVND (reference sequence). Trimming cost V 9 bases and J 7 bases; bases outside gene matches: 4. The CDR3 DNA is TGTGCCAGCGTAGCGGGGGATAATGAGCAGTTCTTC. Encoded protein: CASVAGDNEQFF.

Points on this clone: Other DNA sequences in this sample translate to the same CDR3. This chain links TRBV12-3 or TRBV12-4 with TRBJ1-1; no clear D. The CDR3 length is 13 residues. Trimming pared 0 bases from V and 1 base from J, leaving 3 bases between. DNA of the CDR3: TGTGCCAGCAGTTTAGCCGGGAACACTGAAGCTTTCTTT. This codes for CASSLAGNTEAFF.

This rearrangement joins TRBV5-1 to TRBJ1-2; no reliable D call. Germline V gene sequence: CDR1 SGHRS, CDR2 YFSETQ. The CDR3 totals 13 residues. V was cut by 0 bases and J by 5 bases, with 8 bases left in between. The CDR3 protein is CASSLDSLYGYTF. The CDR3 DNA reads TGCGCCAGCAGCTTGGACAGTTTATATGGCTACACCTTC.

The chain links TRBV19 to TRBJ2-3; 8 bases are shared with TRBD2. V was clipped by 6 bases and J by 2 bases; unmatched bases: 10. The CDR3 has 16 residues. CDR1 and CDR2 (germline): LNHDA, SQIVND (reference sequence). CDR3 protein: CASSNIAGPYTDTQYF. DNA of the CDR3: TGTGCCAGTAGCAACATAGCGGGGCCATACACAGATACGCAGTATTTT.

The gene calls are TRBV7-6 and TRBJ1-2; 9 nucleotides match TRBD1. The V gene end was trimmed by 5 bases and the J gene end by 3 bases; junction bases not matched to a gene: 1. CDR1 and CDR2 (germline): SGHVS, FNYEAQ. CDR3 length: 13 residues. CDR3 DNA: TGTGCCAGCAGCACAGGGGGCGACTATGGCTACACCTTC. Its protein product is CASSTGGDYGYTF.

The V and J genes are TRBV7-2 and TRBJ1-2; weak D call: TRBD1 (6 bases). This CDR3 is built from 14 residues. The V gene lost 1 base and the J gene lost 8 bases, with 14 bases spanning the gap. Germline V lookup: CDR1 SGHTA, CDR2 FQGNSA. The CDR3 coding sequence is TGTGCCAGCAGCTTAGGGGGGACATCCTTCGGCTACACCTTC. Amino acid sequence: CASSLGGTSFGYTF.

The chain couples TRBV19 to TRBJ2-3; 10 positions agree with TRBD2. Germline CDR1 reads LNHDA; CDR2 reads SQIVND (reference sequence). J gave up 3 bases and V 3 bases, and 6 bases lay outside the gene matches. The CDR3 runs to 16 residues. The CDR3 region is CASSIVSGGITDTQYF. DNA for the CDR3: TGTGCCAGTAGTATCGTTAGCGGGGGGATTACAGATACGCAGTATTTT.

V is TRBV6-5 and J is TRBJ1-3; 7 bases fit TRBD1. CDR1 and CDR2 (germline): MNHEY, SVGAGI. V trimming: 0 bases; J trimming: 2 bases; junction bases outside the gene matches: 4. This CDR3 spans 16 amino acids. The CDR3 loop is CASSYSGGGTGNTIYF. CDR3 DNA: TGTGCCAGCAGTTACTCAGGAGGGGGCACTGGAAACACCATATATTTT.

This clone was seen only a few times. The J gene is TRBJ1-5, the V gene TRBV28; 7 bases align to TRBD1. CDR1 and CDR2 from the germline V gene are MDHEN and SYDVKM. The CDR3 is 15 residues long. The junction had 10 bases not matched to a gene; V was cut back by 5 bases and J by 6 bases. The CDR3 sequence: CASSPGTDAIQPQHF. Here the CDR3 DNA reads TGTGCCAGCAGTCCCGGGACAGACGCTATTCAGCCCCAGCATTTT.